Described below is a single T cell receptor beta chain sequence and its context. Its specificity is unknown. TCRdb reprocessed the reads via MiXCR and lists one record per CDR3 protein. The sample comprises hundreds of thousands of distinct CDR3 sequences, 33% of which are singletons, and roughly a sixth rests with the top ten. These data belong to a study of T cell repertoires in cytomegalovirus infection. This receptor was identified in a human donor in good health (CMV status not recorded). Some clones in this sample may be carry-over from other donors' samples. Sequencing was performed on cultured PBMCs, taken from culture after CMV antigen stimulation.

CDR3 protein: CASSLVFSGAPYEQYF. CDR3 DNA sequence: TGTGCCAGCAGCTTAGTTTTTAGCGGGGCCCCCTACGAGCAGTACTTC. This chain joins TRBV7-2 and TRBJ2-7; 8 bases map to TRBD2. The germline V gene encodes CDR1 SGHTA and CDR2 FQGNSA. V lost 1 base to trimming and J lost 2 bases; unmatched junction nucleotides: 7. The CDR3 has 16 residues.